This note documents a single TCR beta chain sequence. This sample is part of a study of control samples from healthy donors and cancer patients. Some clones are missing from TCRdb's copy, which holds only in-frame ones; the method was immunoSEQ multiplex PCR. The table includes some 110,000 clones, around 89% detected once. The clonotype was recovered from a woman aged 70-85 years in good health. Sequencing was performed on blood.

Here the CDR3 reads CASSFGQGRHEQYF. CDR3 DNA sequence: TGTGCCAGCAGTTTTGGGCAGGGTCGTCACGAGCAGTACTTC. The V and J genes are TRBV27 and TRBJ2-7; maybe TRBD1 (5 bases). CDR1 and CDR2 from the germline V gene are MNHEY and SMNVEV (reference sequence). The CDR3 is made up of 14 amino acids. Trimming took 3 bases from V and 5 from J, leaving 14 bases between them.